This T cell receptor (beta chain) was captured by sequencing in a study of monozygotic twins with cystic fibrosis. The germline V gene encodes CDR1 SGHVS and CDR2 FQNEAQ. The CDR3 is 13 residues long. Trimming shortened V by 3 bases and J by 1 base, and 6 bases separated the two germline ends. Profiled with immunoSEQ multiplex PCR; TCRdb holds only in-frame clones, not every one. In the table there are about 36,000 clones, around 82% of which are singletons. The chain uses TRBV7-8 and TRBJ1-1; D unclear. The sample comprised blood. The TCR was taken from a girl under 10 years old with cystic fibrosis. The CDR3 sequence is CASSLGRNTEAFF. CDR3 DNA sequence: TGTGCCAGCAGCTTGGGGAGGAACACTGAAGCTTTCTTT.